Below are 10 T cell receptor beta chains sequenced from a single sample in a study of beta chain features in type 1 diabetes. Expressed TCRB transcripts got sequenced, as all isolated RNA was reverse transcribed. The data were produced by immunoSEQ multiplex PCR, yet TCRdb's version contains in-frame clones alone and is incomplete. The sample lists roughly 240,000 clones, roughly 14% occurring once. The specimen was naive CD4+ T cells from blood. These receptor sequences come from a woman between 40 and 50 years old in good health.

This clone was observed a few times. The rearrangement uses TRBV4-1 and TRBJ2-2; 8 bases agree with TRBD1. J was trimmed by 3 bases and V by 1 base; bases with no gene match: 7. Germline CDR1 and CDR2: MGHRA and YSYEKL. The CDR3 length is 17 residues. CDR3 nucleotide sequence: TGCGCCAGCAGCCAAGGGGGACAGGACTTCTACACCGGGGAGCTGTTTTTT. Translated: CASSQGGQDFYTGELFF.

The V call is TRBV29-1, the J call TRBJ2-3; 11 bases fit TRBD2. CDR1 is SQVTM, CDR2 ANQGSEA, per germline. V dropped 5 bases and J dropped 5; count of bases not matched to a gene: 3. CDR3 length: 13 amino acids. The CDR3 loop reads CSVSTSGGDTQYF. CDR3 DNA sequence: TGCAGCGTTTCTACTAGCGGGGGAGATACGCAGTATTTT.

The rearrangement links TRBV28 to TRBJ1-2; D unresolved. The CDR3 is 12 amino acids. CDR1 and CDR2 from the germline V gene are MDHEN and SYDVKM. The ends were cut back, 4 bases at V and 5 bases at J, with 8 bases in the middle. The CDR3 sequence is CASSSREYGYTF. The CDR3 DNA follows: TGTGCCAGCAGTTCCCGGGAGTATGGCTACACCTTC.

This clone was seen only a few times. V usage is TRBV5-1 and J usage is TRBJ2-3; D might be TRBD2 (7 bases). CDR1 is SGHRS and CDR2 is YFSETQ in the germline V gene. The germline V and J ends were trimmed by 4 bases and 6 bases, with 24 bases remaining between them. CDR3 length: 17 amino acids. CDR3 sequence: CASSPVVIGGRVDTQYF. DNA of the CDR3: TGCGCCAGCAGCCCCGTGGTAATCGGGGGGCGGGTGGATACGCAGTATTTT.

The chain has TRBV7-9 and TRBJ2-3, with 10 bases matching TRBD2. The V gene's germline CDR1 is SEHNR and CDR2 FQNEAQ (reference sequence). J gave up 2 bases and V 5 bases, and 4 bases lay outside the gene matches. This CDR3 is 15 amino acids long. CDR3 sequence reads: CASSETSGYTDTQYF. The CDR3 coding sequence is TGTGCCAGCAGCGAGACTAGCGGGTACACAGATACGCAGTATTTT.

The rearrangement joins TRBV19 to TRBJ1-5, with TRBD1 matching over 9 bases. The V gene's germline CDR1 is LNHDA and CDR2 SQIVND (reference sequence). After removal of 4 bases from V and 0 bases from J, the junction contained 1 base not matched to a gene. This CDR3 has 15 residues. CDR3 nucleotides: TGTGCCAGTAGTAGGACAGGGGATAGCAATCAGCCCCAGCATTTT. This codes for CASSRTGDSNQPQHF. The whole variable domain, filled in from reference TRBV19 and TRBJ1-5, reads DGGITQSPKYLFRKEGQNVTLSCEQNLNHDAMYWYRQDPGQGLRLIYYSQIVNDFQKGDIAEGYSVSREKKESFPLTVTSAQKNPTAFYLCASSRTGDSNQPQHFGDGTRLSIL.

The chain is built from TRBV9 and TRBJ2-6; D uncertain. Trimming removed 0 bases at V and 8 bases at J, with 6 bases between. Germline V lookup: CDR1 SGDLS, CDR2 YYNGEE. This CDR3 contains 13 residues. The CDR3 DNA sequence: TGTGCCAGCAGCGTAGGAGGATCCAACGTCCTGACTTTC. It specifies CASSVGGSNVLTF.

This clone was observed a handful of times. This chain connects TRBV6-6 to TRBJ2-7, with D possibly being TRBD1 (6 bases). The ends were cut back, 11 bases at V and 1 base at J, with 18 bases in the middle. This CDR3 is built from 14 residues. Germline-derived CDR1 and CDR2 are MNHNY and SVGAGI (reference sequence). CDR3 nucleotide sequence: TGTGCCTGCAAGCTGGGGGCTCATTCCTACGAGCAGTACTTC. Encoded protein: CACKLGAHSYEQYF.

This clone was observed a handful of times. The chain employs TRBV9 and TRBJ2-1; TRBD2 might be the D (5 bases). Germline CDR1 and CDR2: SGDLS and YYNGEE. The CDR3 contains 16 residues. Trimming cost V 4 bases and J 11 bases, with 25 bases left between them. Written as DNA, the CDR3 is TGTGCCAGCAGCCCTCCGGGTCCGGGGTCCCGTGAGCAGCAGTTCTTC. This encodes CASSPPGPGSREQQFF. Together with reference TRBV9 and TRBJ2-1, the CDR3 gives the full variable domain: DSGVTQTPKHLITATGQRVTLRCSPRSGDLSVYWYQQSLDQGLQFLIQYYNGEERAKGNILERFSAQQFPDLHSELNLSSLELGDSALYFCASSPPGPGSREQQFFGPGTRLTVL.

This clone was seen a handful of times. The chain links TRBV7-6 to TRBJ1-1; D remains unclear. Trimming pared 0 bases from V and 8 bases from J, leaving 10 bases between. The CDR3 is made up of 13 amino acids. Germline CDR1 SGHVS, CDR2 FNYEAQ. CDR3 nucleotide sequence: TGTGCCAGCAGCTTAGCGGAAACGACAGAAGCTTTCTTT. Amino acid sequence: CASSLAETTEAFF.